What follows describes a single TCR beta chain. The ends lost 5 bases at V and 3 bases at J; junction bases unmatched: 11. The CDR3 is 16 residues long. CDR1 is ENHRY and CDR2 is SYGVKD in the germline V gene. These data originate in a study of blood T cell repertoires in COVID-19. At the level of the study: T cells, B-cell-depleted T cells, or PBMCs supplied cDNA or gDNA.

In the source study's methods: By means of reference gene primer amplification, nucleated cell counts were estimated. Assay used: immunoSEQ multiplex PCR; TCRdb lists only in-frame clones, some missing. Clone size and V and J calls were adopted from that table, with D and trimming inferred from the DNA. The sample has approximately 270,000 clones; more than 75% are singletons. Living in about two dozen US areas, the participants were between roughly 18 and 90 years of age. Sample: PBMCs or T cells enriched from blood (not recorded which). The V and J genes are TRBV10-3 and TRBJ2-3; 7 bases line up with TRBD2. This sequence originates from a middle-aged man who had recovered from COVID-19. CDR3 protein: CAISRVGTGGTDTQYF. CDR3 bases: TGTGCCATCAGTCGAGTCGGAACGGGAGGTACAGATACGCAGTATTTT.